This TCR beta chain was identified during a study of HIV-infected patients and healthy controls. Study background: No general T-cell lymphocytopenia was present, and per-chain CDR3 totals resembled those of controls. Study-level points and caveats: HIV+ repertoires were severely depleted of MAIT alpha-chain CDR3s, unlike healthy controls. HIV-infected patients and controls differed significantly in mean usage of eight alpha and eight beta V genes.

The repertoire came from unfractionated whole blood and reflected all unsorted peripheral T cells. Reverse transcription used about 500 ng RNA and constant-region primers for alpha and beta. Alpha and beta chain libraries were made separately by chain-specific third strand synthesis with multiplexing indices. Using its own MiXCR run on the 5' RACE reads, TCRdb lists one record per CDR3 protein. The sample consists of approximately 12,000 distinct CDR3 sequences, less than 9.5% of them appearing once. Details on this clonotype: Its antigen is unknown.

The TCR comes from an adult with HIV infection. The donor label of this sample is uncertain. Here the sequenced sample was blood, taken before antiretroviral therapy.

Written as DNA, the CDR3 is TGCAGTGCTAGCCGGACAGGGCTCGATGAGCAGTTCTTC. It is translated as CSASRTGLDEQFF. V usage is TRBV20-1 and J usage is TRBJ2-1; 8 positions match TRBD1. The CDR3 loop spans 13 amino acids. V trimming: 3 bases; J trimming: 8 bases; junction bases outside the gene matches: 6. Germline V gives CDR1 DFQATT, CDR2 SNEGSKA (reference sequence).